The text below deals with one T cell receptor beta chain. The target antigen is unknown. This sample was included in a study of cytomegalovirus exposure and HLA in healthy donors. General observations from the study: In a later analysis, V- and J-gene trimming of beta chains associated with a DCLRE1C missense variant, replicated independently. DRB1 showed the most TCR associations and HLA-C the fewest in a later analysis, as rates varied by HLA locus.

The PCR used 60 Vbeta and 13 Jbeta primers. TCRdb keeps only in-frame clones here, not all; method: immunoSEQ multiplex PCR. The table shows approximately 130,000 clones, with approximately 78% occurring only once. The junction had 10 bases not matched to a gene; V was cut back by 5 bases and J by 5 bases. The CDR3 spans 15 residues. The germline V gene encodes CDR1 MNHEY and CDR2 SMNVEV (reference sequence). The V call is TRBV27, the J call TRBJ2-5; 8 bases align to TRBD2. Sequenced material: PBMCs. This receptor was obtained from a human donor in good health. CDR3 sequence (DNA): TGTGCCAGCAGTATTGCAGCGGGAGTAGGGGAGACCCAGTACTTC. This translates into CASSIAAGVGETQYF.